These 5 T cell receptor beta chains share one sample of origin, sequenced in a study of beta chain features in type 1 diabetes. Study results and caveats: Researchers report that Type 1 diabetes patients had moderately but significantly shorter TCRB CDR3s across all four CD4+ subsets.

As every portion of the isolated RNA was reverse transcribed, the sequencing read expressed TCRB transcripts. Produced via immunoSEQ multiplex PCR; TCRdb's table is partial and in-frame only. Here the sample spans more than 250,000 clones, approximately 20% being singletons. The antigens these receptors bind are not known. The sample consisted of naive CD4+ T cells from blood. The receptors derive from a woman in her forties with type 1 diabetes.

The V gene is TRBV9, the J gene TRBJ1-3; 9 bases are shared with TRBD1. CDR1 and CDR2 from the germline V gene are SGDLS and YYNGEE. This CDR3 spans 16 amino acids. V lost 2 bases to trimming and J lost 4 bases; unmatched junction nucleotides: 7. CDR3 coding DNA: TGTGCCAGCAGCGTCGGACAGGGGAACTCAGGAAACACCATATATTTT. Amino acid sequence: CASSVGQGNSGNTIYF.

V usage is TRBV5-6 and J usage is TRBJ2-5, with D perhaps TRBD1 (5 bases). Germline assignment: CDR1 SGHDT and CDR2 YYEEEE. The CDR3 is 14 residues long. The germline V and J ends were trimmed by 4 bases and 3 bases, with 13 bases remaining between them. CDR3 amino acids: CASSPGLGEETQYF. The CDR3, as DNA: TGTGCCAGCAGCCCGGGCCTAGGGGAAGAGACCCAGTACTTC.

The chain couples TRBV18 to TRBJ2-1; D is possibly TRBD1 (6 bases). Trimming removed 3 bases at V and 5 bases at J, with 14 bases between. CDR1 KGHSH and CDR2 LQKENI come from the germline V gene. This CDR3 region has 15 residues. DNA of the CDR3: TGTGCCAGCTCACCCGCGTTGGACAGCCACAATGAGCAGTTCTTC. Its translation: CASSPALDSHNEQFF.

The genes are TRBV30 and TRBJ1-1, with D possibly matching TRBD1 (5 bases). CDR1 and CDR2 from the germline V gene are GTSNPN and SVGIG (reference sequence). The CDR3 consists of 13 residues. V gave up 7 bases and J gave up 4 bases, with 16 bases separating them. Here the CDR3 DNA reads TGTGCCTCTTCCATAGGGGCTGGCACTGAAGCTTTCTTT. Encoded protein: CASSIGAGTEAFF.

This clone turned up a few times. CDR3 DNA: TGTGCCAGCACCTTCGGCCGTTGGACACCGGATAGAGCTTTCTTT. Its protein product is CASTFGRWTPDRAFF. V and J are TRBV5-6 and TRBJ1-1; D is perhaps TRBD1 (5 bases). The V end lost 6 bases, the J end lost 10 bases, and 25 bases lay between the germline ends. The CDR3 consists of 15 residues. Germline CDR1 is SGHDT and CDR2 is YYEEEE.